These 25 T cell receptor beta chains originate from one sample sequenced in a study of shared clonotypes between healthy human individuals (TCRdb year 2020). The library relied on the immunoSEQ multiplex PCR assay. Imported from immuneACCESS, the table was reduced by TCRdb to in-frame sequences with V and J called. These copies leave out some clones; in studies compared against another copy, an unresolved V gene accounts for under half, and the cause of the remainder is not known. For this sample there are over 700,000 clones; 72% appear just once. Of the sample, under 2% falls within the top ten clones. Sequenced material: memory CD4+ T cells sorted from blood. Taken with the paper, the label for cell subset or site translates to: CD45RA-negative fraction. The receptors come from a woman aged 30 to 39 in good health.

This clone was seen a handful of times. The gene calls are TRBV9 and TRBJ2-2; D is possibly TRBD1 (6 bases). V lost 4 bases and J 0 bases, leaving 13 bases between the germline ends. This CDR3 is 16 amino acids long. Looked up from germline, CDR1 is SGDLS and CDR2 is YYNGEE. The CDR3 protein is CASSPQGGPNTGELFF. DNA for the CDR3: TGTGCCAGCAGCCCACAGGGTGGTCCGAACACCGGGGAGCTGTTTTTT.

V usage is TRBV5-8 and J usage is TRBJ2-3; D could derive from TRBD1 or TRBD2 (5 bases each). The CDR3 runs to 15 residues. V was cut by 2 bases and J by 2 bases, with 12 bases left in between. Germline assignment: CDR1 SGHTS and CDR2 YDEGEE. As DNA, the CDR3 is TGTGCCAGCAGCTTTGGTGGGACGGCCACAGATACGCAGTATTTT. Its protein is CASSFGGTATDTQYF.

V usage is TRBV14 and J usage is TRBJ1-1, with D uncertain. The CDR3 has 15 residues. Germline V gene sequence: CDR1 SGHDN, CDR2 FVKESK. Trimming stripped 2 bases from V and 3 bases from J, with 13 bases between. The CDR3 sequence: CASSQPMGGYTEAFF. The CDR3 bases are TGTGCCAGCAGCCAACCCATGGGCGGGTACACTGAAGCTTTCTTT.

The J gene is TRBJ2-7, the V gene TRBV4-2; D is ambiguous. This CDR3 is built from 14 residues. The germline gives CDR1 LGHNA, CDR2 YNFKEQ. V dropped 1 base and J dropped 1 base, with 8 bases sitting between them. The CDR3 loop reads CASSQGSQSYEQYF. CDR3 nucleotide sequence: TGTGCCAGCAGCCAAGGCAGTCAATCCTACGAGCAGTACTTC.

The chain couples TRBV4-1 to TRBJ2-7; 9 positions match TRBD1. The CDR3 contains 15 residues. The trim removed 3 bases at V and 4 bases at J, leaving 7 bases unmatched. Per germline, CDR1 MGHRA and CDR2 YSYEKL. CDR3 coding DNA: TGCGCCAGCAGCCACGGACAGGGGCGAAGATACGAGCAGTACTTC. Translating it yields CASSHGQGRRYEQYF.

A single count supports this clone. The rearrangement uses TRBV5-6 and TRBJ1-5; 10 bases are a match to TRBD1. Germline CDR1 and CDR2: SGHDT and YYEEEE. The CDR3 loop spans 16 amino acids. V dropped 3 bases and J dropped 5; count of bases not matched to a gene: 8. As DNA, the CDR3 is TGTGCCAGCAGCTCGCGATTGGACAGGGGGGATCAGCCCCAGCATTTT. Translated, it gives CASSSRLDRGDQPQHF.

This clone is a singleton in its sample. CDR3 amino acids: CASSLEGTGYYGYTF. CDR3 bases: TGTGCCAGCAGCTTAGAGGGGACAGGCTATTATGGCTACACCTTC. This chain uses TRBV11-2 with TRBJ1-2; 8 nucleotides agree with TRBD1. V lost 0 bases to trimming and J lost 5 bases; unmatched junction nucleotides: 5. CDR1 is SGHAT and CDR2 is FQNNGV in the germline V gene. CDR3 length: 15 amino acids.

V is TRBV7-8 and J is TRBJ1-2; 11 bases agree with TRBD1. V trimming: 1 base; J trimming: 8 bases; junction bases outside the gene matches: 6. CDR1 is SGHVS and CDR2 is FQNEAQ in the germline V gene. The CDR3 is 15 amino acids. Written as DNA, the CDR3 is TGTGCCAGCAGCTTAGGGGTGGGACAGGGGGTCGGCTACACCTTC. It codes for CASSLGVGQGVGYTF.

This clone was picked up many times. The V and J genes are TRBV25-1 and TRBJ2-1; the D is unclear. There are 15 residues in the CDR3. Germline V gene sequence: CDR1 MGHDK, CDR2 SYGVNS. Deletions cut 4 bases from V and 4 bases from J, with 14 bases between. Here the CDR3 DNA reads TGTGCCAGCAGTGGGTCAAGAACGGATTACAATGAGCAGTTCTTC. Translation: CASSGSRTDYNEQFF.

The chain couples TRBV27 to TRBJ2-7, with D tentatively TRBD1 or TRBD2 (5 bases each). Trimming removed 1 base from V and 0 bases from J, with 13 bases in between. Germline V lookup: CDR1 MNHEY, CDR2 SMNVEV (reference sequence). This CDR3 is 16 amino acids long. The CDR3 DNA is TGTGCCAGCAGTTTATTCCCCGGGACGACCTCCTACGAGCAGTACTTC. It specifies CASSLFPGTTSYEQYF.

This clone was recorded a few times. This chain joins TRBV7-9 and TRBJ1-1; no clear D gene. CDR3 length: 12 residues. Germline CDR1 reads SEHNR; CDR2 reads FQNEAQ (reference sequence). Trimming left V 11 bases short and J 5 bases short, with 15 bases between. For the CDR3, the DNA is TGTGCCGGTGGGTTGAGCGAGACTGAAGCTTTCTTT. Translating it yields CAGGLSETEAFF.

The V gene is TRBV5-6, the J gene TRBJ1-3; D remains unclear. Germline V gene data show CDR1 as SGHDT and CDR2 as YYEEEE. The CDR3 is 15 amino acids. With 1 base removed from V and 3 bases from J, the gap between germline ends came to 11 bases. The CDR3 nucleotides read TGTGCCAGCAGCTTGATCTACGGGTTTGGAAACACCATATATTTT. This codes for CASSLIYGFGNTIYF. The full variable domain, rest sourced from reference TRBV5-6 and TRBJ1-3, is DAGVTQSPTHLIKTRGQQVTLRCSPKSGHDTVSWYQQALGQGPQFIFQYYEEEERQRGNFPDRFSGHQFPNYSSELNVNALLLGDSALYLCASSLIYGFGNTIYFGEGSWLTVV.

The chain recombines TRBV7-2 with TRBJ2-5; TRBD2 aligns across 8 bases. CDR3 size: 16 residues. J gave up 5 bases and V 3 bases, and 11 bases lay outside the gene matches. In germline, CDR1 is SGHTA, CDR2 FQGNSA. The CDR3 nucleotides are TGTGCCAGCAGCTTTAGCGGGGCCCAGATGTTGGAGACCCAGTACTTC. It encodes CASSFSGAQMLETQYF.

The chain has TRBV2 and TRBJ1-4, with TRBD1 matching over 7 bases. Germline trimming cut 6 bases from V and 5 bases from J; bases unmatched to any gene: 6. CDR3 length: 14 amino acids. The germline V gene encodes CDR1 SNHLY and CDR2 FYNNEI. In nucleotides, the CDR3 is TGTGCCAGCAGGGGGGACAGCTTCAATGAAAAACTGTTTTTT. Protein product: CASRGDSFNEKLFF.

The table lists this clone with a few counts. The rearrangement uses TRBV28 and TRBJ2-2; 14 bases fit TRBD2. With 7 bases clipped from V and 0 bases from J, the junction kept 4 bases outside the gene matches. CDR1 is MDHEN, CDR2 SYDVKM, per germline. This CDR3 has 17 residues. This CDR3 is CASKRLAGGTNTGELFF. In nucleotides, the CDR3 is TGTGCCAGCAAAAGACTAGCGGGAGGGACGAACACCGGGGAGCTGTTTTTT.

The chain carries TRBV4-1 and TRBJ2-7; TRBD2 matches 9 bases. The CDR3 consists of 18 residues. With 0 bases clipped from V and 2 bases from J, the junction kept 11 bases outside the gene matches. Per the germline V gene, CDR1 is MGHRA and CDR2 is YSYEKL. CDR3 in amino acids: CASSQDIVRGRAAYEQYF. Written as DNA, the CDR3 is TGCGCCAGCAGCCAAGATATAGTACGCGGGAGGGCCGCCTACGAGCAGTACTTC.

This chain links TRBV18 with TRBJ2-2, with D possibly TRBD2 on 6 matching bases. The CDR3 spans 15 residues. Trimming removed 5 bases at V and 2 bases at J, with 12 bases between. The V gene's germline CDR1 is KGHSH and CDR2 LQKENI. The CDR3 loop reads CASSTGLGNTGELFF. The CDR3 region has the DNA TGTGCCAGCTCAACGGGACTGGGAAACACCGGGGAGCTGTTTTTT.

This chain connects TRBV28 to TRBJ2-1, with 9 bases lining up with TRBD2. Trimming took 3 bases from V and 6 from J; bases not matched to a gene: 6. Germline V gene sequence: CDR1 MDHEN, CDR2 SYDVKM. The CDR3 covers 15 residues. The CDR3 coding sequence is TGTGCCAGCAGTTTGGTTGGCGGGGGGGGCAATGAGCAGTTCTTC. The encoded protein is CASSLVGGGGNEQFF.

The chain combines TRBV7-6 with TRBJ2-7; D may be TRBD1 (6 bases). The CDR3 covers 15 residues. Trimming shortened V by 0 bases and J by 2 bases, and 11 bases separated the two germline ends. Germline CDR1 and CDR2: SGHVS and FNYEAQ. The DNA for the CDR3 is TGTGCCAGCAGCTTAGCCTCCCAGGGGCCCTACGAGCAGTACTTC. Protein sequence: CASSLASQGPYEQYF.

The rearrangement uses TRBV2 and TRBJ1-1, with 11 positions matching TRBD1. The CDR3 is 15 residues long. After removal of 6 bases from V and 3 bases from J, the junction contained 6 bases not matched to a gene. The germline CDR1 and CDR2 sequences are SNHLY and FYNNEI. The CDR3 nucleotides are TGTGCCAGCAGGGCCCGGGGACAGGGGGACACTGAAGCTTTCTTT. Amino acid sequence: CASRARGQGDTEAFF.

The chain employs TRBV19 and TRBJ2-1, with 9 bases aligning to TRBD1. Unmatched junction bases numbered 7, after V lost 0 bases and J lost 7 bases. This CDR3 region has 16 residues. Germline CDR1 LNHDA, CDR2 SQIVND (reference sequence). The CDR3 sequence is CASSIDGTGLGNEQFF. CDR3 bases: TGTGCCAGTAGTATAGATGGGACAGGGCTCGGGAATGAGCAGTTCTTC.

The V gene is TRBV7-3, the J gene TRBJ2-1; the D gene could be TRBD1 or TRBD2 (5 bases each). This CDR3 has 13 residues. With 5 bases removed from V and 8 bases from J, the gap between germline ends came to 13 bases. In germline, CDR1 is SGHTA, CDR2 FQGTGA. The CDR3 loop is CASSPGRGHEQFF. As DNA, the CDR3 is TGTGCCAGCAGCCCGGGACGGGGCCATGAGCAGTTCTTC.

The chain links TRBV5-1 to TRBJ1-1; 8 positions match TRBD1. This CDR3 has 14 amino acids. CDR1 is SGHRS, CDR2 YFSETQ, per germline. V was pared by 5 bases and J by 5 bases, with 8 bases of the junction left unmatched. The CDR3 coding sequence is TGCGCCAGCAGTGAGCAGGGGGCGAAAACTGAAGCTTTCTTT. Translated, it gives CASSEQGAKTEAFF.

This clone showed up just a few times. The rearrangement uses TRBV19 and TRBJ2-5; 10 bases match TRBD1. This CDR3 region has 14 residues. CDR1 and CDR2 from the germline V gene are LNHDA and SQIVND (reference sequence). Unmatched junction bases numbered 5, after V lost 5 bases and J lost 5 bases. CDR3 in DNA: TGTGCCAGTAGTGCGACAGGGGGCGACGAGACCCAGTACTTC. Its translation is CASSATGGDETQYF.

This clone showed up just a few times. The rearrangement joins TRBV2 to TRBJ2-2; D gene ambiguous. Germline CDR1 SNHLY, CDR2 FYNNEI. V was trimmed by 5 bases and J by 1 base, leaving 5 bases between them. This CDR3 contains 13 residues. CDR3: CASSRMNTGELFF. For the CDR3, the DNA is TGTGCCAGCAGTAGGATGAACACCGGGGAGCTGTTTTTT.